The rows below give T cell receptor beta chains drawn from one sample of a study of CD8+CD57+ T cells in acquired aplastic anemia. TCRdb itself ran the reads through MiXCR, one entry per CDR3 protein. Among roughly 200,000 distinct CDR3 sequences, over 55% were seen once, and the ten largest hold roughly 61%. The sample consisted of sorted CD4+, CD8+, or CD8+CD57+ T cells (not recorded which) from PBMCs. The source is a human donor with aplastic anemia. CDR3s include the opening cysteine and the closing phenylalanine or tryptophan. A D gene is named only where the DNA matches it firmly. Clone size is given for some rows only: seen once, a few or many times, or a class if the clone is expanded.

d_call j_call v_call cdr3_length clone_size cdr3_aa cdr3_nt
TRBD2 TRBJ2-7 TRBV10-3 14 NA CASSPSSGLYEQYF TGTGCCAGCTCCCCTTCTAGCGGACTCTACGAGCAGTACTTC
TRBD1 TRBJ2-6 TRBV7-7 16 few CARLDRLGSGANVLTF TGTGCCAGATTGGACAGGCTGGGCTCTGGGGCCAACGTCCTGACTTTC
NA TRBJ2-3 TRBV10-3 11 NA CAITTGDTQYF TGTGCCATCACTACCGGGGATACGCAGTATTTT
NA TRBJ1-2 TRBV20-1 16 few CSATPAESGRMSGYTF TGCAGTGCGACGCCAGCGGAGTCGGGGCGAATGAGCGGCTACACCTTC
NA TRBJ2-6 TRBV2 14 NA CASMKQSGANVLTF TGTGCCAGCATGAAGCAATCTGGGGCCAACGTCCTGACTTTC
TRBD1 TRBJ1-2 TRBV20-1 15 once CSARGSGGGHYGYTF TGCAGCGCTAGAGGTAGCGGAGGGGGCCACTATGGCTACACCTTC
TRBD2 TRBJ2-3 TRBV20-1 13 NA CSALSGAHNEQYF TGCAGTGCCCTTAGCGGGGCCCACAATGAGCAGTATTTT
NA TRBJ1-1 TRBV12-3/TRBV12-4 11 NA CASSGTVGAFF TGTGCCAGCAGTGGCACCGTAGGAGCTTTCTTT
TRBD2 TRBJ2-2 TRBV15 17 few CATKALSGTSNTGELFF TGTGCCACAAAGGCTCTTAGCGGGACCTCGAACACCGGGGAGCTGTTTTTT
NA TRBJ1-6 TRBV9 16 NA CASSPRDGRDRSPLHF TGTGCCAGCAGCCCGAGGGACGGCAGGGACCGGTCACCCCTCCACTTT
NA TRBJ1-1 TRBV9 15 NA CASSVFDRKNTEAFF TGTGCCAGCAGCGTATTTGACAGAAAGAACACTGAAGCTTTCTTT